The clone carrying this T cell receptor (beta chain) occurred a few times. Its target is not known. This sample stems from a study of blood T cells in healthy people across ages. Study-wide points: Higher diversity, along with more naive CD4+ cells, distinguished long-lived donors from aged donors. Roughly linearly, TCR beta diversity per million T cells fell as age increased.

V shed 4 bases, J shed 7 bases, and the junction held 7 bases outside the gene matches. CDR3 length: 14 residues. CDR1 SGHRS and CDR2 YFSETQ come from the germline V gene. Using a J-beta primer mix together with a sample-barcoded 5' primer, a second PCR was run for 7 to 11 cycles. TCRdb re-analysed the 5' RACE reads in MiXCR, keeping a single row per CDR3 protein. Counted here are 1.5 million to 1.9 million distinct CDR3 sequences, approximately 43% occurring once; the ten biggest clones make up just over 4%. The chain recombines TRBV5-1 with TRBJ1-2; TRBD1 matches at 10 bases. The sequenced sample was blood. The receptor comes from a woman aged 18-35 years in good health. CDR3 sequence reads: CASSKTGGPFGYTF. The CDR3 DNA reads as TGCGCCAGCAGCAAGACAGGGGGCCCGTTTGGCTACACCTTC.